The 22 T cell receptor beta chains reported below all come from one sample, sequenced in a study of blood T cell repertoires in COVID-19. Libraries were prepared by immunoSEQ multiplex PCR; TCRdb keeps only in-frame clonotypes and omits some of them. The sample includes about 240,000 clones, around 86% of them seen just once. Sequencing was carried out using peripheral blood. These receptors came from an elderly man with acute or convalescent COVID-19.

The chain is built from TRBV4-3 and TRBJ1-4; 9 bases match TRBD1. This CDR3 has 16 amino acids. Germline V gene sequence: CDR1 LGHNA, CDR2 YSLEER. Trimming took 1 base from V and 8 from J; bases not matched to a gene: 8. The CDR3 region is CASSQGNRGRREKLFF. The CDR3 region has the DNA TGCGCCAGCAGCCAAGGAAACAGGGGGCGGCGCGAAAAACTGTTTTTT.

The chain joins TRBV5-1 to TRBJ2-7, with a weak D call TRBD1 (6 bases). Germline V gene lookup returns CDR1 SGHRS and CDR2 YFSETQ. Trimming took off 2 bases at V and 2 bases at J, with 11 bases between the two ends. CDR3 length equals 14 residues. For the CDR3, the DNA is TGCGCCAGCAGCTTACAGGACAGAGCCTACGAGCAGTACTTC. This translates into CASSLQDRAYEQYF.

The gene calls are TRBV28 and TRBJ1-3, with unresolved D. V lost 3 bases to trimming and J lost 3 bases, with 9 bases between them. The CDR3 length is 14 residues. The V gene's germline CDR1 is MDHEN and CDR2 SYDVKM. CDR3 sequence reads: CASSFYLLGNTIYF. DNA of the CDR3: TGTGCCAGCAGTTTTTACTTACTTGGAAACACCATATATTTT.

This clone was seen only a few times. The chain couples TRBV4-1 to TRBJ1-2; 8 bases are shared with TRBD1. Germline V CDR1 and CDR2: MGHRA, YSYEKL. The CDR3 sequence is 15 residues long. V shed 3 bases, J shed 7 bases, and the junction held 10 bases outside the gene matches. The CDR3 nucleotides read TGCGCCAGCAGCCATTTACCGGGACAGGAATTTGGCTACACCTTC. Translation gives CASSHLPGQEFGYTF.

The CDR3 is CASSPTSGSLEQFF. The CDR3 bases are TGTGCCAGCAGCCCCACTAGCGGTTCTTTAGAGCAGTTCTTC. This chain connects TRBV9 to TRBJ2-1, with 8 bases that match TRBD2. Germline V CDR1 and CDR2: SGDLS, YYNGEE. Trimming at V came to 4 bases and at J to 10 bases, leaving 10 bases not matched to a gene. This CDR3 is 14 amino acids long.

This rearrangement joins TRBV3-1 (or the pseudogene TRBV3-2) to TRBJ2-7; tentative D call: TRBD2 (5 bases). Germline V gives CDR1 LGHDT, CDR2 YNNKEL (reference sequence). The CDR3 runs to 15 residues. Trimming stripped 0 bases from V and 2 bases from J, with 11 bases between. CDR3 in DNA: TGTGCCAGCAGCCAAGAGGGTCTAGCCACCTACGAGCAGTACTTC. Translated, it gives CASSQEGLATYEQYF.

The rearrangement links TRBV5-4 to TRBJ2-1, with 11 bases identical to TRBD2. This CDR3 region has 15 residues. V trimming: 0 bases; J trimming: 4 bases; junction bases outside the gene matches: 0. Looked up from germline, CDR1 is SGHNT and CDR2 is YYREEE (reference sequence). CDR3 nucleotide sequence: TGTGCCAGCAGCTTGGGGACTAGCGGGTACAATGAGCAGTTCTTC. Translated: CASSLGTSGYNEQFF. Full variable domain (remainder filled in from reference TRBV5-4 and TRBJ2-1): ETGVTQSPTHLIKTRGQQVTLRCSSQSGHNTVSWYQQALGQGPQFIFQYYREEENGRGNFPPRFSGLQFPNYSSELNVNALELDDSALYLCASSLGTSGYNEQFFGPGTRLTVL.

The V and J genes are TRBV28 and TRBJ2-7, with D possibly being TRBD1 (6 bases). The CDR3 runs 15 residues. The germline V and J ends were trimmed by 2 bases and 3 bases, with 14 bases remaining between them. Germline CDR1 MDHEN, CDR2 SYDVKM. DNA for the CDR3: TGTGCCAGCAGTTTAGGGGGCGGCCTATTCTACGAGCAGTACTTC. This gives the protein CASSLGGGLFYEQYF.

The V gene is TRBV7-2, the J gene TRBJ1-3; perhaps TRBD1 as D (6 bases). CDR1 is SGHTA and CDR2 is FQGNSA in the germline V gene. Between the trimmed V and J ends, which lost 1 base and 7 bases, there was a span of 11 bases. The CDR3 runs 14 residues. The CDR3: CASSLEQGANTIYF. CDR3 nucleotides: TGTGCCAGCAGCTTAGAACAGGGAGCCAACACCATATATTTT.

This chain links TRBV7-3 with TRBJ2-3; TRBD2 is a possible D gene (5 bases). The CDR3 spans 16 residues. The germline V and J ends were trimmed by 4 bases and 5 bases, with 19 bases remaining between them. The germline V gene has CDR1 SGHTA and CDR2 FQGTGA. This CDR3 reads CASSSPGVANRDTQYF. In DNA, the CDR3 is TGTGCCAGCAGCTCCCCCGGGGTAGCTAATCGAGATACGCAGTATTTT.

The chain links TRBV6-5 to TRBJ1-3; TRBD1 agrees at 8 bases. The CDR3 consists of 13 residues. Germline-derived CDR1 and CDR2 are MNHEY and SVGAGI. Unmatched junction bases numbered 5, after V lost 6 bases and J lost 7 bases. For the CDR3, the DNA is TGTGCCAGCAGGGAGACAGGGGTTAACACCATATATTTT. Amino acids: CASRETGVNTIYF.

The CDR3 loop is CASSLLGHPYNEQFF. CDR3 sequence (DNA): TGTGCCAGCAGTTTGCTCGGACACCCCTACAATGAGCAGTTCTTC. The chain employs TRBV27 and TRBJ2-1, with D perhaps TRBD1 (5 bases). Germline-derived CDR1 and CDR2 are MNHEY and SMNVEV (reference sequence). The CDR3 is 15 amino acids. Trimming took off 3 bases at V and 2 bases at J, with 11 bases between the two ends.

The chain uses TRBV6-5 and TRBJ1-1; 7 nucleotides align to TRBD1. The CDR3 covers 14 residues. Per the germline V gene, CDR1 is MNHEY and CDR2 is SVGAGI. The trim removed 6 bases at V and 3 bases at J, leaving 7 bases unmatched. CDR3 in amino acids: CASRTQGPDTEAFF. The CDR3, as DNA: TGTGCCAGCAGAACACAGGGGCCCGACACTGAAGCTTTCTTT.

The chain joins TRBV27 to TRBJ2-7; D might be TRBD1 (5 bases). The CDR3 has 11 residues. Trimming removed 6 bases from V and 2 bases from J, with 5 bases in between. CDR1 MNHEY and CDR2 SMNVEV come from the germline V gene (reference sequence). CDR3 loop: CASRQAYEQYF. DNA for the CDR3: TGTGCCAGCAGACAGGCCTACGAGCAGTACTTC.

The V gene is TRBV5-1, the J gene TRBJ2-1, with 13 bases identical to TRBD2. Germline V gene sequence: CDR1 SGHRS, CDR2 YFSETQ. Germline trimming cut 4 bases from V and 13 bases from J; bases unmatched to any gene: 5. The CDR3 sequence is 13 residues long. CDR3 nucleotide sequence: TGCGCCAGCAGCACCGGACTAGCGGGGGTCCAGTTCTTC. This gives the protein CASSTGLAGVQFF.

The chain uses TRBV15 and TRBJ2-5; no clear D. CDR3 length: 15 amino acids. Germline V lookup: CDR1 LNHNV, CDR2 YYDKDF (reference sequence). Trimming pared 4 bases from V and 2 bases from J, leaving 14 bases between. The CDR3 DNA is TGTGCCACCAGCAACCGAGATACTCTGCAAGAGACCCAGTACTTC. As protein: CATSNRDTLQETQYF.

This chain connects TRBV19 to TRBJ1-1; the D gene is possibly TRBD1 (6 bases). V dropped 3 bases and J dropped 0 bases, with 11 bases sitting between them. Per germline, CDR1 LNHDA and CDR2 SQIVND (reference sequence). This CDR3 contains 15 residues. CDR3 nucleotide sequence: TGTGCCAGTAGTATCCCGACAGGCTTGAACACTGAAGCTTTCTTT. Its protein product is CASSIPTGLNTEAFF.

The CDR3 spells CASRATGGGETQYF. CDR3 sequence (DNA): TGTGCCAGCAGAGCGACAGGGGGAGGAGAGACCCAGTACTTC. The rearrangement joins TRBV2 to TRBJ2-5, with 9 bases aligning to TRBD1. In germline, CDR1 is SNHLY, CDR2 FYNNEI. V lost 6 bases to trimming and J lost 4 bases; unmatched junction nucleotides: 6. The CDR3 covers 14 residues. Complete variable domain (other parts from reference TRBV2 and TRBJ2-5): EPEVTQTPSHQVTQMGQEVILRCVPISNHLYFYWYRQILGQKVEFLVSFYNNEISEKSEIFDDQFSVERPDGSNFTLKIRSTKLEDSAMYFCASRATGGGETQYFGPGTRLLVL.

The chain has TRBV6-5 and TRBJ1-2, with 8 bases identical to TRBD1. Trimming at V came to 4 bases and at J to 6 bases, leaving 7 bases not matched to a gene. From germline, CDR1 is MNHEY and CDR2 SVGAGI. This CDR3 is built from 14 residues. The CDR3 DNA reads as TGTGCCAGCAGTTTCACGACAGGGGAGAATGGCTACACCTTC. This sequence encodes CASSFTTGENGYTF.

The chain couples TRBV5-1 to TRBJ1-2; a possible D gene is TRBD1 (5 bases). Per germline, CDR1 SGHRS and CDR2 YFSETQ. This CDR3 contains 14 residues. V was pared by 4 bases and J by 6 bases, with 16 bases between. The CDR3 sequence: CASSQAGGRNGYTF. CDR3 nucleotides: TGCGCCAGCAGCCAAGCGGGGGGACGGAATGGCTACACCTTC.

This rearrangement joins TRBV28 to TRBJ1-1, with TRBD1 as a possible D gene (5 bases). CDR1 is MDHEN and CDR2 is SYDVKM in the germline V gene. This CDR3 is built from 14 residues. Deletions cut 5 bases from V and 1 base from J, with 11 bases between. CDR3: CASSQGLGNTEAFF. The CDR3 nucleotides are TGTGCCAGCAGTCAGGGTTTAGGGAACACTGAAGCTTTCTTT.

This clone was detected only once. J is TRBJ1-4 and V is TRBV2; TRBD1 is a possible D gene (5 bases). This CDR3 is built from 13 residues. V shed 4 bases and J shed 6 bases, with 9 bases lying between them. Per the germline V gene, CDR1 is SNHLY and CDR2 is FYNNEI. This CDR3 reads CASSGTRDEKLFF. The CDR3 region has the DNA TGTGCCAGCAGTGGAACCAGGGATGAAAAACTGTTTTTT.